Shown below are 18 T cell receptor beta chains from a single sample sequenced in a study of blood T cells in healthy people across ages. A second PCR of about 7 to 12 cycles used a sample-barcoded 5' primer and a J-beta primer mix. TCRdb independently ran MiXCR on the 5' RACE reads; one entry per CDR3 protein. The sample has about 1 million distinct CDR3 sequences, more than 35% seen once. Sample: blood. These receptors all come from a woman in her fifties or sixties in good health.

CDR3 region: CATSLGALETQYF. For the CDR3, the DNA is TGTGCCACCTCTCTCGGGGCGCTGGAGACCCAGTACTTC. The genes are TRBV2 and TRBJ2-5, with D perhaps assigned TRBD1 or TRBD2 (5 bases each). Trimming took 10 bases from V and 5 from J, leaving 17 bases between them. The CDR3 totals 13 residues. Per germline, CDR1 SNHLY and CDR2 FYNNEI.

The V and J genes are TRBV28 and TRBJ2-4; 8 bases line up with TRBD1. The tail of the sequence fits TRBJ2-7 better, so the J call may be wrong. CDR1 and CDR2 (germline): MDHEN, SYDVKM. CDR3 length: 15 residues. CDR3 in amino acids: CASTKGSGQGYEQYF. The CDR3 DNA is TGTGCCAGTACAAAAGGCTCCGGACAGGGCTACGAGCAGTACTTC.

This chain connects TRBV4-2 to TRBJ2-3; D is unclear. Trimming took off 4 bases at V and 5 bases at J, with 19 bases between the two ends. From germline, CDR1 is LGHNA and CDR2 YNFKEQ. This CDR3 has 16 residues. The CDR3 spells CASSPIYEEQGDTQYF. The CDR3 coding sequence is TGTGCCAGCAGCCCGATCTACGAAGAACAAGGAGATACGCAGTATTTT.

This clonotype was counted between two and nine times. This chain joins TRBV3-1 and TRBJ2-1; D gene ambiguous. Between the trimmed V and J ends, which lost 6 bases and 10 bases, there was a span of 13 bases. The CDR3 is 12 amino acids. CDR1 is LGHDT and CDR2 is YNNKEL in the germline V gene (reference sequence). This CDR3 reads CASRDATGEQFF. DNA of the CDR3: TGTGCCAGCAGGGACGCCACCGGGGAGCAGTTCTTC.

Ten or more counts support this clonotype. J is TRBJ1-2 and V is TRBV5-1; no definite D call. V lost 1 base, J lost 3 bases, and 7 bases lay in between. This CDR3 has 13 amino acids. Germline V CDR1 and CDR2: SGHRS, YFSETQ. The CDR3 DNA reads as TGCGCCAGCAGCTTGCGGGGAGACTATGGCTACACCTTC. It encodes CASSLRGDYGYTF. The variable domain in full, with the rest retrieved from reference TRBV5-1 and TRBJ1-2, is KAGVTQTPRYLIKTRGQQVTLSCSPISGHRSVSWYQQTPGQGLQFLFEYFSETQRNKGNFPGRFSGRQFSNSRSEMNVSTLELGDSALYLCASSLRGDYGYTFGSGTRLTVV.

The rearrangement uses TRBV6-5 and TRBJ2-5; TRBD1 agrees at 10 bases. Looked up from germline, CDR1 is MNHEY and CDR2 is SVGAGI. Losses at the gene ends were 8 bases for V and 0 bases for J; bases not matched to a gene: 6. CDR3 length: 15 amino acids. The CDR3 DNA reads as TGTGCCAGCGGCCCGGGACAGGGGTACCAAGAGACCCAGTACTTC. This translates into CASGPGQGYQETQYF.

The chain links TRBV20-1 to TRBJ1-4, with D uncertain. V was cut by 0 bases and J by 4 bases, with 15 bases left in between. From germline, CDR1 is DFQATT and CDR2 SNEGSKA (reference sequence). The CDR3 spans 16 residues. The CDR3 here is CSARERVVLGNEKLFF. The CDR3 region has the DNA TGCAGTGCTAGAGAGAGGGTAGTGTTGGGTAATGAAAAACTGTTTTTT.

This chain joins TRBV11-3 and TRBJ2-1; 8 positions match TRBD2. The germline V gene has CDR1 SGHNT and CDR2 YENEEA. The CDR3 consists of 16 residues. V trimming: 3 bases; J trimming: 4 bases; junction bases outside the gene matches: 8. The DNA for the CDR3 is TGTGCCAGCAGCTTCAGCGGGGCGGGAGGTTACAATGAGCAGTTCTTC. Translation: CASSFSGAGGYNEQFF.

The V gene is TRBV12-3 or TRBV12-4, the J gene TRBJ1-1; no clear D. This CDR3 has 15 amino acids. Trimming stripped 3 bases from V and 0 bases from J, with 11 bases between. CDR3 sequence reads: CASSFRSLMNTEAFF. DNA for the CDR3: TGTGCCAGCAGTTTCCGGTCCCTCATGAACACTGAAGCTTTCTTT.

This sequence joins TRBV27 and TRBJ2-5; 7 bases agree with TRBD2. This CDR3 comprises 16 residues. The V gene's germline CDR1 is MNHEY and CDR2 SMNVEV (reference sequence). Trimming at V came to 3 bases and at J to 0 bases, leaving 7 bases not matched to a gene. The CDR3 region has the DNA TGTGCCAGCAGTTTGGGAGGGGACTACAACCAAGAGACCCAGTACTTC. Protein product: CASSLGGDYNQETQYF.

The V call is TRBV30, the J call TRBJ2-3; TRBD1 agrees at 10 bases. The CDR3 covers 15 residues. Per germline, CDR1 GTSNPN and CDR2 SVGIG (reference sequence). The ends lost 4 bases at V and 6 bases at J; junction bases unmatched: 10. In DNA, the CDR3 is TGTGCCTGGACGATTCCGGGACAGGGGTTCGATACGCAGTATTTT. Amino acid sequence: CAWTIPGQGFDTQYF.

The rearrangement uses TRBV6-5 and TRBJ1-2; the match to TRBD1 covers 10 bases. The CDR3 length is 14 residues. The V segment lost 6 bases and the J segment 3 bases; nucleotides outside the gene matches: 4. CDR1 and CDR2 (germline): MNHEY, SVGAGI. This CDR3 reads CASRRTGGYYGYTF. In DNA form, the CDR3 reads TGTGCCAGCAGGCGGACAGGGGGTTACTATGGCTACACCTTC.

J is TRBJ1-1 and V is TRBV20-1; D remains ambiguous. Germline CDR1 and CDR2: DFQATT and SNEGSKA (reference sequence). V was trimmed by 3 bases and J by 0 bases, leaving 11 bases between them. The CDR3 contains 14 residues. In nucleotides, the CDR3 is TGCAGTGCTAGTGGTCATTGGATGAACACTGAAGCTTTCTTT. As protein: CSASGHWMNTEAFF.

This chain links TRBV7-3 with TRBJ1-4; D unclear. V shed 4 bases and J shed 5 bases, with 17 bases lying between them. The CDR3 totals 16 residues. Looked up from germline, CDR1 is SGHTA and CDR2 is FQGTGA. The CDR3 region has the DNA TGTGCCAGCAGCTCCCGCCCGGCCAGGTGGAATGAAAAACTGTTTTTT. The encoded protein is CASSSRPARWNEKLFF.

This clonotype appeared a few times. This chain joins TRBV2 and TRBJ1-1, with a possible D match to TRBD1 (5 bases). Trimming took off 7 bases at V and 0 bases at J, with 18 bases between the two ends. The CDR3 spans 16 residues. Germline V lookup: CDR1 SNHLY, CDR2 FYNNEI. DNA for the CDR3: TGTGCCAGCATGGCCGGGGACCTTATCATGAACACTGAAGCTTTCTTT. Translating gives CASMAGDLIMNTEAFF. Full variable domain (missing parts from reference TRBV2 and TRBJ1-1): EPEVTQTPSHQVTQMGQEVILRCVPISNHLYFYWYRQILGQKVEFLVSFYNNEISEKSEIFDDQFSVERPDGSNFTLKIRSTKLEDSAMYFCASMAGDLIMNTEAFFGQGTRLTVV.

Written as DNA, the CDR3 is TGTGCCAGCAGTTTAGAGGAATACCTCCCAGAGACCCAGTACTTC. It specifies CASSLEEYLPETQYF. This chain joins TRBV12-3 or TRBV12-4 and TRBJ2-5; unclear D gene. This CDR3 is built from 15 residues. Trimming took 1 base from V and 4 from J, leaving 13 bases between them.

V is TRBV3-1 and J is TRBJ2-1; D gene uncertain. The CDR3 length is 15 residues. V lost 0 bases and J lost 6, with 12 bases in between. CDR1 and CDR2 (germline): LGHDT, YNNKEL (reference sequence). The CDR3 coding sequence is TGTGCCAGCAGCCAAGATGGTTTCTTAGGCAATGAGCAGTTCTTC. As protein: CASSQDGFLGNEQFF.

The V gene is TRBV6-5, the J gene TRBJ2-7; 7 nucleotides agree with TRBD1. Looked up from germline, CDR1 is MNHEY and CDR2 is SVGAGI. The CDR3 sequence is 14 residues long. The V gene end was trimmed by 7 bases and the J gene end by 0 bases; junction bases not matched to a gene: 6. The CDR3 loop is CASMPWDSSYEQYF. CDR3 coding DNA: TGTGCCAGCATGCCTTGGGACAGCTCCTACGAGCAGTACTTC.